Listed below are T cell receptor beta chains from one sample, sequenced in a study of radiation and T cells in renal cell carcinoma. Assay: immunoSEQ multiplex PCR; the TCRdb copy retains only in-frame clones and omits some. The sample lists 45,000 to 55,000 clones, 75% to 85% occurring once. The sample in question was blood, obtained from a patient whose treatment included radiotherapy and nephrectomy. These receptors came from a woman aged 70-85 years with renal cell carcinoma. Each CDR3 is given with its conserved first and last residue. The order of the fields is D gene, V gene, CDR3 protein. The D gene is left open where the match is weak.

>TRBD2|TRBV30
CAWSVRSTGGLDTQYF
>.|TRBV7-9
CASSKPRSDTTYEQYF
>TRBD2|TRBV7-2
CASSLGVTSGRAQETQYF
>TRBD1|TRBV29-1
CSVEDPQGTTNEKLFF
>.|TRBV6-1
CASSPPGRIYGYTF
>TRBD1|TRBV27
CASSLPGQGAREQFF
>.|TRBV13
CASSLASGTLGGSYNEQFF
>TRBD2|TRBV4-1
CASSHLAGAADTQYF
>.|TRBV6-5
CASKARQITDTQYF
>TRBD2|TRBV7-2
CASSLDSGGGELFF
>TRBD1|TRBV27
CASSPPGQGWQYF
>.|TRBV11-2
CASSLDIGAGDGYTF
>.|TRBV5-1
CASSRENLGDSPLHF
>.|TRBV5-1
CASSRMTSSNEQYF
>.|TRBV7-2
CASSLIQDSNQPQHF
>.|TRBV27
CASSLKGALTDTQYF
>TRBD1|TRBV5-1
CASSLMAGGTTEAFF
>.|TRBV19
CASSIWQGETQYF
>.|TRBV10-2
CASSGRDGTQDTQYF
>.|TRBV5-6
CASSWGRPNTGELFF
>TRBD1|TRBV5-1
CASTSGQAGRGTEAFF
>.|TRBV5-1
CASSLVRNEQFF
>.|TRBV4-3
CASSQDLLTNTGELFF
>.|TRBV7-2
CASSLAYIGNEQFF
>.|TRBV11-2
CASSTRTVNYGYTF
>.|TRBV6-5
CASSLTGYQPQHF
>.|TRBV27
CASWTAQETQYF
>.|TRBV19
CASSASGTSNAKHSYEQYF